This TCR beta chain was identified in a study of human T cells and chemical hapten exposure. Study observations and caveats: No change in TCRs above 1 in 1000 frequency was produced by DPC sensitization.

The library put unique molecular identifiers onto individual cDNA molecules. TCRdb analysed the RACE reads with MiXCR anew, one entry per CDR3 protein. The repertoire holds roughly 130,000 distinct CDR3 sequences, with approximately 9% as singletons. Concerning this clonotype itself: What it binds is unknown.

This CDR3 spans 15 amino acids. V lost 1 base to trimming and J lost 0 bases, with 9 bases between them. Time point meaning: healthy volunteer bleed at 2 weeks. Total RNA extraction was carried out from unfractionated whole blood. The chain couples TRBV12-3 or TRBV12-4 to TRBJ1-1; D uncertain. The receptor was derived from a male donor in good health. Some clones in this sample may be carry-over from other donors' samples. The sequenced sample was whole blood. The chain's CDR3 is CASSLGLGLNTEAFF. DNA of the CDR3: TGTGCCAGCAGTTTAGGTCTGGGCTTGAACACTGAAGCTTTCTTT.